This is a list of T cell receptor beta chains from one sample in a study of T cell repertoires in cytomegalovirus infection. TCRdb processed the reads anew with MiXCR; each CDR3 protein has one entry. The table has more than 150,000 distinct CDR3 sequences, approximately 20% seen once. The material sequenced was PBMCs. These receptors all come from a human donor in good health (CMV status not recorded). Some clones in this sample may be carry-over from other donors' samples. CDR3s include the opening cysteine and the closing phenylalanine or tryptophan. Fields, in order: J gene, V gene, CDR3 protein.

TRBJ2-5,TRBV6-6,CASSYRGGETQYF
TRBJ2-1,TRBV12-3/TRBV12-4,CASRASGGAGYNEQFF
TRBJ1-1,TRBV20-1,CSATGGLETEAFF
TRBJ2-7,TRBV6-6,CASSYSGTDFSYEQYF
TRBJ1-1,TRBV5-5,CASSWGQGAGTEAFF
TRBJ2-4,TRBV7-2,CASSRDTVKNIQYF
TRBJ1-1,TRBV19,CASKPEGLNTEAFF
TRBJ2-2,TRBV20-1,CSARIGRKANTGELFF
TRBJ1-1,TRBV6-6,CASSYPDSEAFF
TRBJ1-4,TRBV7-2,CASSPGQGLDEKLFF
TRBJ1-3,TRBV5-5,CASSLGGDSGNTIYF
TRBJ1-1,TRBV7-2,CASSLGPPRGWDTEAFF
TRBJ2-5,TRBV29-1,CSVVVQETQYF
TRBJ2-3,TRBV7-7,CASSLAGGGASGKSDTQYF
TRBJ2-3,TRBV14,CASSQVTRATDTQYF
TRBJ2-5,TRBV7-2,CASSGTVETQYF
TRBJ2-7,TRBV28,CASSLGTSTFIYEQYF
TRBJ1-1,TRBV12-3/TRBV12-4,CASTLQVGHTEAFF
TRBJ1-2,TRBV19,CASLSRDRVSGYTF
TRBJ2-5,TRBV27,CASSLSYRYQETQYF
TRBJ1-1,TRBV7-9,CASSPTTLGAGRNTEAFF
TRBJ2-3,TRBV20-1,CSAPTSGRADTQYF
TRBJ2-2,TRBV6-6,CASSFTPGLANTGELFF
TRBJ2-2,TRBV7-2,CASSVDWSTGELFF
TRBJ2-1,TRBV7-2,CASSQIGHEQFF
TRBJ2-5,TRBV19,CASSIGGRIQETQYF
TRBJ1-3,TRBV12-3/TRBV12-4,CASSFAGGNTIYF
TRBJ2-7,TRBV7-9,CASSLAPGGNEQYF
TRBJ2-1,TRBV11-2,CASSLGLAGGLRYNEQFF
TRBJ1-1,TRBV7-9,CASSLALGLNTEAFF
TRBJ2-7,TRBV6-2/TRBV6-3,CASSLAYYEQYF
TRBJ1-4,TRBV19,CASSSGASGEKLFF
TRBJ2-7,TRBV7-2,CASSRAGTGGSEQYF
TRBJ1-2,TRBV11-2,CASSLEIGNYGYTF
TRBJ2-7,TRBV6-2/TRBV6-3,CASSRGTSGEQYF
TRBJ2-3,TRBV12-3/TRBV12-4,CASSSPSSGPDSQYF
TRBJ1-6,TRBV20-1,CSAQRTGPNSPLHF
TRBJ2-7,TRBV7-2,CASSPSGRTDRGHEQYF
TRBJ2-4,TRBV12-3/TRBV12-4,CASSYAQGARKRNIQYF
TRBJ2-7,TRBV12-3/TRBV12-4,CASSLVRTYEQYF
TRBJ1-1,TRBV14,CASSRTGAQNTEAFF
TRBJ2-5,TRBV6-2/TRBV6-3,CASSYSPPAGGLETQYF
TRBJ2-3,TRBV7-3,CASSLIAGGQFDTQYF
TRBJ2-2,TRBV5-4,CASSQNSGRTTGELFF
TRBJ2-3,TRBV25-1,CASYRPGTDTQYF
TRBJ1-1,TRBV12-3/TRBV12-4,CASSFLQMNTEAFF
TRBJ2-2,TRBV5-1,CASSKILAGANTGELFF
TRBJ2-3,TRBV6-2/TRBV6-3,CASSYATSGRAPDTQYF
TRBJ2-1,TRBV24-1,CATSDTSHRDEQFF
TRBJ1-6,TRBV5-6,CASSTQDSTLHF
TRBJ1-1,TRBV2,CASPGQTNEAFF
TRBJ2-2,TRBV19,CASTSGGGTGELFF
TRBJ1-1,TRBV7-9,CASSLSSGTEAFF
TRBJ2-5,TRBV7-8,CASSEVETQYF